These 2 T cell receptor beta chains came from one sample sequenced in a study of beta chain features in type 1 diabetes. All of the isolated RNA was reverse transcribed, so expressed TCRB transcripts were sequenced. Profiling relied on immunoSEQ multiplex PCR, and the TCRdb table lists in-frame clones only, not all of them. The sample includes roughly 150,000 clones, 7.5% to 10% of them seen just once. What was sequenced was central memory CD4+ T cells from blood. Receptors were obtained from a woman between 18 and 29 years old in good health.

The genes are TRBV29-1 and TRBJ2-3, with D perhaps TRBD1 (5 bases). Trimming took 6 bases from V and 1 from J, leaving 8 bases between them. The CDR3 loop spans 12 amino acids. Germline CDR1 SQVTM, CDR2 ANQGSEA. CDR3 protein: CSVDSGTDTQYF. CDR3 bases: TGCAGCGTCGACAGTGGCACAGATACGCAGTATTTT.

As for this clone: Other DNA sequences in the same sample also yield this CDR3. CDR3: CASSSGQENTEAFF. The CDR3 DNA is TGCGCCAGCAGCTCAGGACAGGAGAACACTGAAGCTTTCTTT. The chain links TRBV5-1 to TRBJ1-1, with TRBD1 identical over 7 bases. The V gene end was trimmed by 3 bases and the J gene end by 1 base; junction bases not matched to a gene: 3. The CDR3 totals 14 residues. CDR1 and CDR2 (germline): SGHRS, YFSETQ.